This T cell receptor beta chain was documented in a study of blood T cell repertoires in COVID-19. Study context: From the United States, Italy and Spain came samples of acute and convalescent COVID-19. PBMCs, B-cell-depleted T cells, or T cells were the source of the cDNA or gDNA that made up the material.

CDR1 and CDR2 (germline): GTSNPN, SVGIG (reference sequence). The V end was cut by 5 bases, the J end by 3 bases, with 7 bases between. This CDR3 contains 11 residues. This table comes from immunoSEQ multiplex PCR, and its TCRdb copy is limited to in-frame clones, with some not included. Of about 110,000 clones in the sample, 80% to 85% were seen once. This clonotype was sampled from a man in his 70s with acute or convalescent COVID-19. The V gene is TRBV30, the J gene TRBJ1-1; perhaps TRBD1 as D (6 bases). The sequenced sample consisted of peripheral blood. The CDR3 bases are TGTGCCTGGGCAGGGGACACTGAAGCTTTCTTT. It specifies CAWAGDTEAFF.